Following are 17 T cell receptor beta chains from one sample sequenced in a study of cytomegalovirus exposure and HLA in healthy donors. It was with 60 Vbeta and 13 Jbeta primers that the PCR ran. Data came from immunoSEQ multiplex PCR; TCRdb stores just in-frame clones and leaves some out. Counted here are about 240,000 clones, 81% occurring once; the ten biggest clones make up almost 8%. The sequenced material came from PBMCs. These receptors came from a woman aged 55-70 years in good health and CMV-seropositive.

In DNA form, the CDR3 reads TGTGCCAGCAGTGTAGGAGGACAGATACAAGAGACCCAGTACTTC. This codes for CASSVGGQIQETQYF. The chain recombines TRBV6-1 with TRBJ2-5; D might be TRBD1 (6 bases). Trimming cost V 4 bases and J 2 bases, with 14 bases left between them. The CDR3 runs to 15 residues. The germline V gene has CDR1 MNHNS and CDR2 SASEGT.

The chain is built from TRBV4-1 and TRBJ2-1, with 8 bases lining up with TRBD2. This CDR3 contains 14 residues. Per the germline V gene, CDR1 is MGHRA and CDR2 is YSYEKL. Trimming took 2 bases from V and 4 from J; bases not matched to a gene: 1. CDR3 bases: TGCGCCAGCAGCCAAACGGGAGGGTACAATGAGCAGTTCTTC. Encoded protein: CASSQTGGYNEQFF.

This clone was counted once. This chain links TRBV6-5 with TRBJ1-5; weak D call: TRBD1 (5 bases). In germline, CDR1 is MNHEY, CDR2 SVGAGI. V was shortened by 6 bases and J by 0 bases, with 12 bases between the two germline ends. The CDR3 loop spans 15 amino acids. Here the CDR3 DNA reads TGTGCCAGCAGCAGAGACAGTTATAGCAATCAGCCCCAGCATTTT. This gives the protein CASSRDSYSNQPQHF.

This chain connects TRBV4-1 to TRBJ1-5; D gene uncertain. Germline V gives CDR1 MGHRA, CDR2 YSYEKL. The germline V and J ends were trimmed by 6 bases and 6 bases, with 18 bases remaining between them. This CDR3 is 15 amino acids long. The CDR3 DNA reads TGCGCCAGCAGTCCTTTGCAACGGGGAGTTCAGCCCCAGCATTTT. It encodes CASSPLQRGVQPQHF.

This clone was seen only a few times. The rearrangement links TRBV13 to TRBJ1-1, with D possibly being TRBD1 (5 bases). The CDR3 runs 14 residues. Germline V gene sequence: CDR1 PRHDT, CDR2 FYEKMQ (reference sequence). V was clipped by 8 bases and J by 7 bases, with 20 bases between them. DNA of the CDR3: TGTGCCAGCGCAGGGCCAGGGTATTCGGGTGAAGCTTTCTTT. As protein: CASAGPGYSGEAFF.

The chain carries TRBV5-3 and TRBJ1-2; 10 nucleotides align to TRBD1. TRBV5-3 is an ORF, with its function uncertain. This CDR3 contains 20 residues. The V and J ends lost 6 bases and 3 bases, in that order; junction bases with no gene match: 23. CDR3 sequence reads: CARTKFEAATGGAGYYGYTF. The CDR3, as DNA: TGTGCCAGAACCAAGTTCGAAGCGGCGACAGGGGGCGCCGGGTACTATGGCTACACCTTC.

The chain combines TRBV5-4 with TRBJ1-2; 8 bases are shared with TRBD1. CDR3 length equals 13 residues. Unmatched junction bases numbered 4, after V lost 4 bases and J lost 5 bases. Germline loops: CDR1 SGHNT, CDR2 YYREEE (reference sequence). The CDR3 DNA reads as TGTGCCAGCAGCCGGACAGGGAGTTATGGCTACACCTTC. It yields the protein CASSRTGSYGYTF.

The chain is built from TRBV5-1 and TRBJ2-7; D remains ambiguous. Germline CDR1 is SGHRS and CDR2 is YFSETQ. The V gene lost 0 bases and the J gene lost 3 bases, with 7 bases spanning the gap. The CDR3 loop spans 13 amino acids. The CDR3 region is CASSLGSLYEQYF. Written as DNA, the CDR3 is TGCGCCAGCAGCTTGGGGTCACTCTACGAGCAGTACTTC.

The V gene is TRBV5-1, the J gene TRBJ2-2, with D perhaps TRBD1 (5 bases). This CDR3 has 16 amino acids. Germline CDR1 reads SGHRS; CDR2 reads YFSETQ. V was shortened by 4 bases and J by 4 bases, with 17 bases between the two germline ends. The DNA of the CDR3 is TGCGCCAGCAGCCCCCAGGTGCAGGGCCCCACCGGGGAGCTGTTTTTT. It codes for CASSPQVQGPTGELFF.

This chain uses TRBV13 with TRBJ2-2; perhaps TRBD1 as D (6 bases). Germline CDR1 reads PRHDT; CDR2 reads FYEKMQ (reference sequence). Trimming left V 3 bases short and J 8 bases short, with 13 bases between. The CDR3 is 14 residues long. Here the CDR3 reads CASSFVRTEGELFF. The DNA for the CDR3 is TGTGCCAGCAGCTTCGTAAGGACAGAAGGGGAGCTGTTTTTT.

The chain recombines TRBV6-1 with TRBJ1-2; D uncertain. The CDR3 consists of 14 residues. The V gene's germline CDR1 is MNHNS and CDR2 SASEGT. V was clipped by 0 bases and J by 8 bases, with 13 bases between them. This CDR3 is CASSEAPSGYGYTF. CDR3 coding DNA: TGTGCCAGCAGTGAAGCGCCGTCAGGTTACGGCTACACCTTC.

V is TRBV27 and J is TRBJ1-2; tentative D call: TRBD1 (5 bases). Per germline, CDR1 MNHEY and CDR2 SMNVEV (reference sequence). Between the trimmed V and J ends, which lost 0 bases and 8 bases, there was a span of 10 bases. The CDR3 is 13 residues long. The chain's CDR3 is CASSLSTGGGYTF. CDR3 nucleotide sequence: TGTGCCAGCAGTTTATCCACGGGGGGAGGCTACACCTTC.

This clone was found a few times. Distinct nucleotide sequences in the sample also encode this CDR3. V usage is TRBV6-5 and J usage is TRBJ2-3; TRBD2 matches 8 bases. CDR3 size: 15 residues. With 3 bases clipped from V and 0 bases from J, the junction kept 2 bases outside the gene matches. Germline CDR1 MNHEY, CDR2 SVGAGI. The DNA for the CDR3 is TGTGCCAGCAGTTATAGCGGGACTAGCACAGATACGCAGTATTTT. Its translation: CASSYSGTSTDTQYF.

This sequence joins TRBV7-3 and TRBJ2-7; 9 positions agree with TRBD2. This CDR3 region has 22 residues. Trimming removed 2 bases from V and 1 base from J; junction bases left unmatched: 24. Germline V gene lookup returns CDR1 SGHTA and CDR2 FQGTGA. The CDR3: CASSLEMEGQVKREVPSYEQYF. CDR3 sequence (DNA): TGTGCCAGCAGCTTAGAAATGGAAGGACAAGTAAAGCGGGAGGTTCCGTCCTACGAGCAGTACTTC. Full variable domain (missing parts from reference TRBV7-3 and TRBJ2-7): GAGVSQTPSNKVTEKGKYVELRCDPISGHTALYWYRQSLGQGPEFLIYFQGTGAADDSGLPNDRFFAVRPEGSVSTLKIQRTERGDSAVYLCASSLEMEGQVKREVPSYEQYFGPGTRLTVT.

The rearrangement uses TRBV9 and TRBJ1-1, with D unresolved. From germline, CDR1 is SGDLS and CDR2 YYNGEE. V was cut by 2 bases and J by 0 bases, with 14 bases left in between. CDR3 length: 16 amino acids. CDR3 sequence: CASSVDAVGMNTEAFF. The CDR3 region has the DNA TGTGCCAGCAGCGTTGACGCGGTCGGGATGAACACTGAAGCTTTCTTT.

The genes are TRBV27 and TRBJ1-4; possible D gene TRBD1, 5 bases. This CDR3 region has 14 residues. V was pared by 3 bases and J by 3 bases, with 8 bases between. CDR1 is MNHEY and CDR2 is SMNVEV in the germline V gene (reference sequence). The CDR3, as DNA: TGTGCCAGCAGTTTTGGGGCCGCTAATGAAAAACTGTTTTTT. Amino acid sequence: CASSFGAANEKLFF.

Note on this clone: The germline gene is not matched at one end of the junction; a read error may be the cause. V is TRBV7-9 and J is TRBJ1-1; 8 nucleotides match TRBD1. The CDR3 sequence is 17 residues long. Germline V gives CDR1 SEHNR, CDR2 FQNEAQ (reference sequence). Here the CDR3 DNA reads TGTTCCAGCAGCCCCGGACAGGGATCGGGGTCACGCACTGAAGCTTTCTTT. Translation: CSSSPGQGSGSRTEAFF.